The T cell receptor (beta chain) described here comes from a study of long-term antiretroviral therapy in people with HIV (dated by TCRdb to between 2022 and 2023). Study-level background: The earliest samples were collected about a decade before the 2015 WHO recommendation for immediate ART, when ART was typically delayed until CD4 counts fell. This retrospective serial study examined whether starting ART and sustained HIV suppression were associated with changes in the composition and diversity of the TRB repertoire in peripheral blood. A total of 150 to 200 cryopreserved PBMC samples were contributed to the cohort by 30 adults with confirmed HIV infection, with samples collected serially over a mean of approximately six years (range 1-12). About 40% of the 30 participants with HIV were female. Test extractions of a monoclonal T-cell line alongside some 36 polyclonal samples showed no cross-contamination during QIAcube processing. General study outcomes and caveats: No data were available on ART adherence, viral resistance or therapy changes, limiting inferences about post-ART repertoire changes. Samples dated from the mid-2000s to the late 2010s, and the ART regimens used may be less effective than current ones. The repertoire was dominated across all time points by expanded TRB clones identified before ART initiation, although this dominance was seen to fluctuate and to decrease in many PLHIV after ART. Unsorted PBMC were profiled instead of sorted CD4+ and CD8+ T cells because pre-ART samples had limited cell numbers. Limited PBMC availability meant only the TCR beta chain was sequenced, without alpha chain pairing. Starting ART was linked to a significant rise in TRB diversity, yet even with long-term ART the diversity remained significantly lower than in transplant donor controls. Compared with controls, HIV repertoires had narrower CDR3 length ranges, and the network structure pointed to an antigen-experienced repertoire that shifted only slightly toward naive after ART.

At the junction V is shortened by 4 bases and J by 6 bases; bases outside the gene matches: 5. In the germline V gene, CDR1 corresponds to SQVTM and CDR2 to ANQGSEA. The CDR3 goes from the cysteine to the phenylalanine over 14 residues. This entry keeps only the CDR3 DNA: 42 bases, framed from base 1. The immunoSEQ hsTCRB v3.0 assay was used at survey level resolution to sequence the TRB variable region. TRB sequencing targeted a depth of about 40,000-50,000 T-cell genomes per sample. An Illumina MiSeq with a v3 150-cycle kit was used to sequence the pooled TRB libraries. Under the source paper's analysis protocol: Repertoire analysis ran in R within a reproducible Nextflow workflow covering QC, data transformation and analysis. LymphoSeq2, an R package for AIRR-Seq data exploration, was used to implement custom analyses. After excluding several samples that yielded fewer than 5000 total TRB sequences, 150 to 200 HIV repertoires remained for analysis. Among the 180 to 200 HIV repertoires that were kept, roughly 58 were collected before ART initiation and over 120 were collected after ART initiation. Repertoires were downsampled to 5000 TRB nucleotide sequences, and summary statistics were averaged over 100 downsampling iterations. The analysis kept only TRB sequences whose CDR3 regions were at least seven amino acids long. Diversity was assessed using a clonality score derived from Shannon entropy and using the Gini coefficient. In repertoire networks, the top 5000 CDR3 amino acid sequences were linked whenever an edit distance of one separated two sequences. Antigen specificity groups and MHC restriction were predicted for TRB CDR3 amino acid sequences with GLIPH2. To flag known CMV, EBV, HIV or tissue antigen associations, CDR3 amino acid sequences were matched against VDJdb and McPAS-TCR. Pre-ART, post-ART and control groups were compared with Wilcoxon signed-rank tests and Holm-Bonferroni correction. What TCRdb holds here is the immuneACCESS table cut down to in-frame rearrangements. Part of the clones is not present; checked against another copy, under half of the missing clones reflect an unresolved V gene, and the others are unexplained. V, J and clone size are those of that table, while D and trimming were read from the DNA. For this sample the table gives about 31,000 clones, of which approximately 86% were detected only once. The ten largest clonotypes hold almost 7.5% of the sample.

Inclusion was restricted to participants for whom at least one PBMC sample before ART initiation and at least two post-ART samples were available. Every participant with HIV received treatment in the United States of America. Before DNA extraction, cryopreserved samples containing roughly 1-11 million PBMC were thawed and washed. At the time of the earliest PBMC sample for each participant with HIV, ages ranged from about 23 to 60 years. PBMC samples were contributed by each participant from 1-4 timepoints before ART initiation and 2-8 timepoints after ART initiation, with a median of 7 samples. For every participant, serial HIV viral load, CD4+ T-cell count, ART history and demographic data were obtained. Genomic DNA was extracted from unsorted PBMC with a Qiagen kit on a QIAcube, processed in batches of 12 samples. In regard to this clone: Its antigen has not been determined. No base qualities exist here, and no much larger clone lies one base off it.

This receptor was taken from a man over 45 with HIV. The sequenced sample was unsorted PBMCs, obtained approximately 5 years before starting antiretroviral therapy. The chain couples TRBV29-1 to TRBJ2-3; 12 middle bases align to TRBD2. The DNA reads TGCAGCGTTGCTAGCGGGGGGGCTGTGGATACGCAGTATTTT. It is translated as CSVASGGAVDTQYF.